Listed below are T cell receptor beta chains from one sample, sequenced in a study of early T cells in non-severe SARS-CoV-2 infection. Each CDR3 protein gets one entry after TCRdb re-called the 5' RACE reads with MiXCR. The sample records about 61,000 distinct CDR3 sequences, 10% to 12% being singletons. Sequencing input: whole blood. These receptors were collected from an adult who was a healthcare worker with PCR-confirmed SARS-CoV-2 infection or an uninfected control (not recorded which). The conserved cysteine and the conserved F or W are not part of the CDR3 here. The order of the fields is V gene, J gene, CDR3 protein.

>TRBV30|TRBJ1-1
ACPDRGNTEAF
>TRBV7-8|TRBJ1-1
ASSLGYGRVDTEAF
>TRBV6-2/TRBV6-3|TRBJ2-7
ASSSGGISYEQY
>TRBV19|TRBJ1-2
ASRDPSGYT
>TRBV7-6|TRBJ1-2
ASSSSWGTGAPSFGYT
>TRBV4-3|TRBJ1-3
ASSQNHQSSYSGNTIY
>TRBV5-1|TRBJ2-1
ASSTDGASWF
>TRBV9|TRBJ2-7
ASSPGGLSYEQY
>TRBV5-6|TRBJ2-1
ASSWAGNEQF
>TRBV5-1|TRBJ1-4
ASSFGRKTTNEKLF
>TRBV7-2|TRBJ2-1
ASSLPEDSEQDNEQF
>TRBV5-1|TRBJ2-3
ASSPGGWNTDTQY
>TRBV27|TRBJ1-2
ASSYRDSRYGYT
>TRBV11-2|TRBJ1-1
ASSPIFRMNTEAF
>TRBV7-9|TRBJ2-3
ASSRTTGRQTQY
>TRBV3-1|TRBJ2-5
ASSQDLDVTSVA
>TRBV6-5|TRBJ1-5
ASRPQGDQPQH
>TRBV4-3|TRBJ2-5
ASSQEFGGEETQY
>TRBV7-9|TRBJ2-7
ASSLSGLAGSYEQY
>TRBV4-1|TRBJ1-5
ASSQLQGERQPQH
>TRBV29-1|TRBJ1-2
SVVGQYGYT
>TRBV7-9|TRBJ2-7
ASSLDGGVYEQY
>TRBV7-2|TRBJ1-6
ASSLGRGTGTSFNSPLH
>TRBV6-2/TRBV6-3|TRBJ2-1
ASSYNRDVAYNEQF